Listed below are T cell receptor beta chains from one sample, sequenced in a study of cytomegalovirus exposure and HLA in healthy donors. TCRdb's table, derived via immunoSEQ multiplex PCR, lists solely in-frame clones and lacks some. The table lists about 90,000 clones, roughly 60% of them singletons. The specimen sequenced was PBMCs. The receptors here all came from a woman between 25 and 40 years old in good health and CMV-seropositive. CDR3s include the opening cysteine and the closing phenylalanine or tryptophan. Each record gives: V gene, clone size, D gene, CDR3 length, J gene, CDR3 DNA, CDR3 protein. A D gene is named only where the DNA matches it firmly. The size entry is marked missing in some rows and otherwise reads once, few, many or a size class.

>TRBV2|-|-|12|TRBJ2-1
TGTGCCAGCAGTGAAGCGGCGGGAGAGCAGTTCTTC
CASSEAAGEQFF
>TRBV5-1|few|TRBD1|15|TRBJ1-2
TGCGCCAGCAGCTCACGCAGGGGGGCAAACTATGGCTACACCTTC
CASSSRRGANYGYTF
>TRBV11-2|-|TRBD2|14|TRBJ2-3
TGTGCCAGCAGCAAAGGACTAGGGGCAGATACGCAGTATTTT
CASSKGLGADTQYF
>TRBV18|-|TRBD1|15|TRBJ2-7
TGTGCCAGCTCTCTAGAGGGGACAGGGTTCGACGAGCAGTACTTC
CASSLEGTGFDEQYF
>TRBV5-1|-|TRBD2|16|TRBJ2-1
TGCGCCAGCACCAGAGGGACTAGCGGGGGGGCCGATGAGCAGTTCTTC
CASTRGTSGGADEQFF
>TRBV28|-|TRBD1|15|TRBJ2-1
TGTGCCAGCAGTTCCCCGGGACAGGGCCATGATGAGCAGTTCTTC
CASSSPGQGHDEQFF
>TRBV19|-|-|16|TRBJ1-1
TGTGCCAGTAGTTATAGCGGGGGCGGTCTTGACACTGAAGCTTTCTTT
CASSYSGGGLDTEAFF
>TRBV7-2|-|-|15|TRBJ1-2
TGTGCCAGCAGCTTAGACTTCTCACAGGGCTATGGCTACACCTTC
CASSLDFSQGYGYTF
>TRBV5-1|few|TRBD2|18|TRBJ2-1
TGCGCCAGCAGCTTTTCCCCTGGCTCTAGCGGGGGTTACAATGAGCAGTTCTTC
CASSFSPGSSGGYNEQFF
>TRBV28|-|-|13|TRBJ2-1
TGTGCCAGCAGTTTGCTACGAGTTAGCGAGCAGTTCTTC
CASSLLRVSEQFF
>TRBV28|-|TRBD1|17|TRBJ1-5
TGTGCCAGCGGAAATGACCGTTGGACAGGCCCTAATCAGCCCCAGCATTTT
CASGNDRWTGPNQPQHF
>TRBV2|-|-|12|TRBJ1-2
TGTGCCAGCCGTTTTACAGGGTATGGCTACCCCTTC
CASRFTGYGYPF
>TRBV27|-|-|13|TRBJ1-2
TGTGCCAGCAGTTTAAAGAGAAACTATGGCTACACCTTC
CASSLKRNYGYTF
>TRBV7-9|-|TRBD1|14|TRBJ1-2
TGTGCCAGCAGCGGACAGGGGGCTGGCTATGGCTACCCCTTC
CASSGQGAGYGYPF
>TRBV6-6|-|TRBD1|12|TRBJ1-1
TGTGCCAGCAGTTACGGGGACAGTGAAGCTTTCTTT
CASSYGDSEAFF
>TRBV5-1|-|TRBD2|18|TRBJ2-3
TGCGCCAGCAGCTCTGGACTAGCGGGGGGGCGAGGCACAGATACGCAGTATTTT
CASSSGLAGGRGTDTQYF
>TRBV29-1|-|TRBD1|15|TRBJ2-7
TGCAGCGTTGAGGGACAGGGGGCTTCCTCCTACGAGCAGTACTTC
CSVEGQGASSYEQYF
>TRBV6-1|-|TRBD1|14|TRBJ1-4
TGTGCCAGCAGTGAGACAGGGTTTAATGAAAAACTGTTTTTT
CASSETGFNEKLFF
>TRBV7-3|few|-|15|TRBJ2-5
TGTGCCAGCAGCTCCACCGGGACCAGGGGAGAGACCCAGTACTTC
CASSSTGTRGETQYF
>TRBV18|few|-|14|TRBJ1-6
TGTGCCAGCTCATCCGACAGTCCGGGTTCACCCCTCCACTTT
CASSSDSPGSPLHF
>TRBV18|few|-|14|TRBJ2-7
TGTGCCAGCTCACCACCAGGGGGTACCAACGAGCAGTACTTC
CASSPPGGTNEQYF
>TRBV28|-|-|12|TRBJ1-5
TGTGCCGCGGGAGATAACAATCAGCCCCAGCATTTT
CAAGDNNQPQHF